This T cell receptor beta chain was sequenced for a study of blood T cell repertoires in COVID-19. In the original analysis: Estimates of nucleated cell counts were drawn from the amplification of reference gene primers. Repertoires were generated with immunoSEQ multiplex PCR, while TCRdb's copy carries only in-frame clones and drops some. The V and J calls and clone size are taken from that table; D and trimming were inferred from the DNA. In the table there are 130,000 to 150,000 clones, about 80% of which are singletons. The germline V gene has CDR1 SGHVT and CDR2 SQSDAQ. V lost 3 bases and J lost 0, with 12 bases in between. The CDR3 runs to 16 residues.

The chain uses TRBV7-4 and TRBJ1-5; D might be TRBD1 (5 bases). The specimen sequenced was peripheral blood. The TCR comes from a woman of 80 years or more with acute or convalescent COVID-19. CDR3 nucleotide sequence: TGTGCCAGCAGCTTTAAATCAGGGCTTAGCAATCAGCCCCAGCATTTT. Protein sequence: CASSFKSGLSNQPQHF. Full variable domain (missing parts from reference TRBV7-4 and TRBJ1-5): GAGVSQSPRYKVAKRGRDVALRCDSISGHVTLYWYRQTLGQGSEVLTYSQSDAQRDKSGRPSGRFSAERPERSVSTLKIQRTEQGDSAVYLCASSFKSGLSNQPQHFGDGTRLSIL.